A single sample is the source of the 24 T cell receptor beta chains below, sequenced in a study of cytomegalovirus exposure and HLA in healthy donors. PCR employed 60 Vbeta and 13 Jbeta primers. Clones were sequenced by immunoSEQ multiplex PCR, and TCRdb holds only the in-frame ones, with some missing. The sample lists some 150,000 clones; roughly 79% were seen once. The specimen sequenced was PBMCs. All receptors come from a woman between 50 and 59 years old in good health and CMV-seronegative.

The chain uses TRBV10-3 and TRBJ2-2; 9 bases are a match to TRBD2. Germline lookup yields CDR1 ENHRY and CDR2 SYGVKD. V shed 0 bases, J shed 5 bases, and the junction held 7 bases outside the gene matches. CDR3 length: 17 residues. CDR3 region: CAISESGGGAATGELFF. Written as DNA, the CDR3 is TGTGCCATCAGTGAGTCGGGCGGGGGGGCCGCGACCGGGGAGCTGTTTTTT.

The gene calls are TRBV28 and TRBJ1-1, with 7 nucleotides matching TRBD1. Germline-derived CDR1 and CDR2 are MDHEN and SYDVKM. This CDR3 is 14 amino acids long. The ends lost 2 bases at V and 4 bases at J; junction bases unmatched: 4. CDR3 residues: CASSLRTGRTEAFF. The CDR3 DNA is TGTGCCAGCAGTTTAAGGACAGGACGCACTGAAGCTTTCTTT.

The genes are TRBV5-1 and TRBJ1-6; no clear D gene. Germline CDR1 and CDR2: SGHRS and YFSETQ. The CDR3 has 16 amino acids. Between the trimmed V and J ends, which lost 1 base and 7 bases, there was a span of 15 bases. CDR3 sequence reads: CASSLTDWRLNSPLHF. In DNA, the CDR3 is TGCGCCAGCAGCTTGACCGATTGGCGGCTAAATTCACCCCTCCACTTT.

This clone was observed a handful of times. The chain has TRBV6-5 and TRBJ2-3, with 8 bases fitting TRBD1. The CDR3 loop spans 13 amino acids. J was trimmed by 6 bases and V by 7 bases; bases with no gene match: 6. The germline V gene encodes CDR1 MNHEY and CDR2 SVGAGI. CDR3 sequence (DNA): TGTGCCAGCAACCAGGGGGCAGGGGATACGCAGTATTTT. Its protein product is CASNQGAGDTQYF.

Written as DNA, the CDR3 is TGTGCCTGGGGCTCCGGGACAGGGTATGAGAACTATGGCTACACCTTC. Translation: CAWGSGTGYENYGYTF. This chain connects TRBV30 to TRBJ1-2; 9 bases match TRBD1. The germline V gene has CDR1 GTSNPN and CDR2 SVGIG (reference sequence). The CDR3 spans 16 residues. V shed 5 bases, J shed 2 bases, and the junction held 12 bases outside the gene matches.

The genes are TRBV7-6 and TRBJ1-2; the D gene is possibly TRBD1 (5 bases). Germline CDR1 is SGHVS and CDR2 is FNYEAQ. Trimming took 5 bases from V and 2 from J, leaving 18 bases between them. The CDR3 sequence is 16 residues long. In DNA, the CDR3 is TGTGCCAGCAGCCAGGGTCCCAGGGATCCGAACTATGGCTACACCTTC. It is translated as CASSQGPRDPNYGYTF.

The chain combines TRBV10-1 with TRBJ2-7; 10 nucleotides agree with TRBD2. The CDR3 is made up of 16 amino acids. The V segment lost 4 bases and the J segment 2 bases; nucleotides outside the gene matches: 8. Germline V lookup: CDR1 WNHNN, CDR2 SYGVQD (reference sequence). The CDR3 here is CASSGGLAGDPYEQYF. The CDR3 DNA follows: TGCGCCAGCAGTGGGGGCCTAGCGGGGGACCCCTACGAGCAGTACTTC.

The rearrangement uses TRBV28 and TRBJ2-7, with D possibly being TRBD2 (6 bases). Trimming removed 7 bases from V and 4 bases from J, with 11 bases in between. CDR3 length: 12 amino acids. The germline V gene has CDR1 MDHEN and CDR2 SYDVKM. CDR3 sequence: CASMEGRYEQYF. The CDR3 coding sequence is TGTGCCAGCATGGAGGGGCGGTACGAGCAGTACTTC.

The chain combines TRBV4-3 with TRBJ2-7, with a weak D call TRBD1 (6 bases). V gave up 0 bases and J gave up 6 bases, with 9 bases separating them. The CDR3 runs 13 residues. CDR1 and CDR2 from the germline V gene are LGHNA and YSLEER. For the CDR3, the DNA is TGCGCCAGCAGCCAAGAATGGGGGCTCGAGCAGTACTTC. Encoded protein: CASSQEWGLEQYF.

This chain connects TRBV5-1 to TRBJ2-7; D is possibly TRBD2 (7 bases). Trimming stripped 1 base from V and 6 bases from J, with 14 bases between. Germline V lookup: CDR1 SGHRS, CDR2 YFSETQ. The CDR3 extends over 14 amino acids. CDR3 sequence reads: CASSLPGGGSEQYF. The DNA for the CDR3 is TGCGCCAGCAGCTTGCCAGGCGGGGGCAGCGAGCAGTACTTC.

This clone was seen once. The genes are TRBV27 and TRBJ1-6, with a weak D call TRBD1 (6 bases). With 2 bases removed from V and 10 bases from J, the gap between germline ends came to 9 bases. The CDR3 is 13 residues long. CDR1 and CDR2 (germline): MNHEY, SMNVEV (reference sequence). The CDR3 bases are TGTGCCAGCAGTTTAACAGGGCTATCACCCCTCCACTTT. It codes for CASSLTGLSPLHF.

The chain carries TRBV5-4 and TRBJ2-7; 7 positions match TRBD2. Germline loops: CDR1 SGHNT, CDR2 YYREEE (reference sequence). Losses at the gene ends were 0 bases for V and 4 bases for J; bases not matched to a gene: 4. The CDR3 runs to 14 residues. This CDR3 reads CASSLGGGFYEQYF. CDR3 nucleotides: TGTGCCAGCAGCTTGGGGGGGGGTTTTTACGAGCAGTACTTC.

The rearrangement uses TRBV7-9 and TRBJ2-3; 13 bases match TRBD2. The V and J ends lost 5 bases and 2 bases, in that order; junction bases with no gene match: 7. Germline V gene data show CDR1 as SEHNR and CDR2 as FQNEAQ (reference sequence). The CDR3 runs to 17 residues. The CDR3 here is CASSPRTSGGHTDTQYF. For the CDR3, the DNA is TGTGCCAGCAGCCCCAGGACTAGCGGGGGCCACACAGATACGCAGTATTTT.

The chain recombines TRBV2 with TRBJ2-2; 11 nucleotides line up with TRBD2. Losses at the gene ends were 1 base for V and 3 bases for J; bases not matched to a gene: 7. Germline V gene sequence: CDR1 SNHLY, CDR2 FYNNEI. The CDR3 spans 18 residues. The CDR3 DNA reads TGTGCCAGCAGTGAAGGGCTAGCGGGAGGAATTGACACCGGGGAGCTGTTTTTT. It specifies CASSEGLAGGIDTGELFF.

The chain employs TRBV9 and TRBJ1-4; no reliable D call. This CDR3 region has 14 residues. With 0 bases removed from V and 8 bases from J, the gap between germline ends came to 11 bases. The germline gives CDR1 SGDLS, CDR2 YYNGEE. The CDR3, as DNA: TGTGCCAGCAGCGTAGCTCCACGAGGCGAAAAACTGTTTTTT. This encodes CASSVAPRGEKLFF.

The rearrangement links TRBV28 to TRBJ1-5; possibly TRBD1 for D (5 bases). This CDR3 is built from 13 residues. Germline lookup yields CDR1 MDHEN and CDR2 SYDVKM. CDR3 loop: CVIGGYGNQPQHF. DNA for the CDR3: TGTGTCATCGGGGGGTATGGCAATCAGCCCCAGCATTTT.

The chain uses TRBV5-1 and TRBJ1-3; TRBD1 agrees at 8 bases. The length of the CDR3 is 15 residues. CDR1 is SGHRS, CDR2 YFSETQ, per germline. The V segment lost 4 bases and the J segment 1 base; nucleotides outside the gene matches: 4. The CDR3, as DNA: TGCGCCAGCAGCACCCGGACAGGGTCTGGAAACACCATATATTTT. It codes for CASSTRTGSGNTIYF.

Only a few counts were recorded for this clone. The rearrangement uses TRBV28 and TRBJ2-7, with D hard to call. Germline CDR1 is MDHEN and CDR2 is SYDVKM. The V and J ends lost 6 bases and 3 bases respectively, with 9 bases between them. This CDR3 contains 12 residues. The CDR3 here is CASRMKSYEQYF. The DNA of the CDR3 is TGTGCCAGCAGAATGAAGAGCTACGAGCAGTACTTC.

This sequence joins TRBV6-5 and TRBJ2-1, with 11 bases matching TRBD2. This CDR3 spans 15 amino acids. Germline CDR1 is MNHEY and CDR2 is SVGAGI. J was trimmed by 4 bases and V by 3 bases; bases with no gene match: 2. The CDR3 DNA reads as TGTGCCAGCAGTTATGGGACTAGCGGTTACAATGAGCAGTTCTTC. Its translation: CASSYGTSGYNEQFF.

This chain joins TRBV5-8 and TRBJ2-1, with D unresolved. Looked up from germline, CDR1 is SGHTS and CDR2 is YDEGEE. V lost 2 bases and J lost 6, with 15 bases in between. The CDR3 totals 15 residues. CDR3 in amino acids: CASSLDLTEINEQFF. In nucleotides, the CDR3 is TGTGCCAGCAGCTTAGATTTAACAGAGATCAATGAGCAGTTCTTC.

This clone showed up just a few times. The genes are TRBV28 and TRBJ1-1; 7 bases fit TRBD1. The germline CDR1 and CDR2 sequences are MDHEN and SYDVKM. The CDR3 is 14 amino acids. Germline trimming cut 7 bases from V and 2 bases from J; bases unmatched to any gene: 7. The CDR3 region is CASTEQGRNTEAFF. CDR3 sequence (DNA): TGTGCCAGCACCGAACAGGGGAGAAACACTGAAGCTTTCTTT.

The chain is built from TRBV18 and TRBJ2-1; 8 bases map to TRBD2. The trim removed 5 bases at V and 0 bases at J, leaving 9 bases unmatched. Germline V CDR1 and CDR2: KGHSH, LQKENI. The CDR3 spans 17 residues. The CDR3 coding sequence is TGTGCCAGCTCATCATTAGCGGGGTTAAGCTCCTACAATGAGCAGTTCTTC. Translated, it gives CASSSLAGLSSYNEQFF.

The chain is built from TRBV19 and TRBJ1-6, with 7 positions matching TRBD1. This CDR3 is 17 amino acids long. V gave up 7 bases and J gave up 6 bases; unmatched junction bases: 15. Germline V gene lookup returns CDR1 LNHDA and CDR2 SQIVND (reference sequence). In nucleotides, the CDR3 is TGTGCCAGTACCAGGGGGGCATTCGGGTTCACTAATTCACCCCTCCACTTT. Encoded protein: CASTRGAFGFTNSPLHF.

The rearrangement joins TRBV6-1 to TRBJ1-5; 7 bases are shared with TRBD1. This CDR3 region has 19 residues. Trimming cost V 4 bases and J 0 bases; bases outside gene matches: 15. Germline CDR1 MNHNS, CDR2 SASEGT. The CDR3 region has the DNA TGTGCCAGCAGTGCCGAGCGTTTGGACAGGAGATATAGCAATCAGCCCCAGCATTTT. Protein product: CASSAERLDRRYSNQPQHF.